Reported below is one T cell receptor beta chain. What it binds is unknown. These data come from a study of a mutant IDH1 vaccine in newly diagnosed glioma. Study details: In weeks 1, 3, 5, 7, 11, 15, 19 and 23, patients were immunized, eight times in all.

Whole-study results and caveats: Top-clonotype changes in peripheral T cells seemed unrelated to pseudoprogression.

Time point reported: week 11, during vaccination. Vaccinated patients received 300 ug of mutant IDH1 20-mer peptide per dose, with topical imiquimod. The donors' diagnosis was new WHO grade 3 or 4 astrocytoma that was IDH1-mutant and ATRX-lost. Assay used: immunoSEQ multiplex PCR; TCRdb lists only in-frame clones, some missing. This sample has about 66,000 clones, with approximately 80% found just once. Germline loops: CDR1 MNHNS, CDR2 SASEGT. The CDR3 sequence is 14 residues long. The V gene end was trimmed by 7 bases and the J gene end by 4 bases; junction bases not matched to a gene: 8. Sequences were derived from PBMCs, sampled from a glioma patient whose treatment included an IDH1 peptide vaccine. The chain recombines TRBV6-1 with TRBJ2-7; 9 positions agree with TRBD1. The clonotype was recovered from a man under 40 with glioma. The CDR3 DNA is TGTGCCAGCACCACCAACAGGGGGCTTTACGAGCAGTACTTC. This sequence encodes CASTTNRGLYEQYF.